This TCR beta chain originates from a study of identical twins. Study-level findings and limits: Twins shared out-of-frame alpha sequences with excess low generation probability.

Notes on this clonotype: Antigen specificity is unknown.

Template switching supplied a universal primer site; unique molecular identifiers were carried on the cDNA. In TCRdb, the 5' RACE reads were re-called with MiXCR into one record per CDR3 protein. The data show around 960,000 distinct CDR3 sequences, approximately 13% seen once. This CDR3 is built from 15 residues. Germline assignment: CDR1 MGHRA and CDR2 YSYEKL. V lost 1 base and J 9 bases, leaving 16 bases between the germline ends. These sequences were also reported in another study, on yellow fever vaccine responses in identical twins. That paper adds: Each twin's T cell response to the vaccine was reported to look partly convergent and partly personalized.

The clonotype was recovered from a woman younger than 30 in good health. Material: PBMCs. The J gene is TRBJ2-4, the V gene TRBV4-1, with D perhaps matching TRBD2 (6 bases). CDR3 coding DNA: TGCGCCAGCAGCCAAGCGGGAGCAATTATCAGCATTCAGTACTTC. Translating gives CASSQAGAIISIQYF.